The next 7 T cell receptor beta chains were all read from a single sample in a study of Ad26.COV2.S vaccination and SARS-CoV-2 variants. The sample's treatment: about 20 received Ad26.COV2.S at low or high dose, single or two shots; about 5 received placebo; per-sample allocation not given. Each sample was drawn 63 days after the first injection (of vaccine or placebo). TCRdb's copy holds only in-frame clones and misses some; the assay was immunoSEQ multiplex PCR. This sample has over 450,000 clones; about 88% occur once, and the top ten carry approximately 1.7%. The specimen comprised peripheral blood, sampled in a trial of Ad26.COV2.S vaccine versus placebo. These receptors all come from a person between 18 and 59 years old who received the Ad26.COV2.S COVID-19 vaccine or a placebo.

The gene calls are TRBV27 and TRBJ2-7; 9 bases match TRBD2. Germline V gene data show CDR1 as MNHEY and CDR2 as SMNVEV (reference sequence). The CDR3 has 16 amino acids. With V trimmed by 2 bases and J by 7 bases, 12 bases remained unmatched. The CDR3 coding sequence is TGTGCCAGCAGTTTAGGGTCCGCGGGAGGGCCTCGTGAGCAGTACTTC. Residues: CASSLGSAGGPREQYF.

The V gene is TRBV3-1 (or the pseudogene TRBV3-2), the J gene TRBJ1-2; D possibly corresponds to TRBD1 (5 bases). Germline CDR1 reads LGHDT; CDR2 reads YNNKEL (reference sequence). This CDR3 comprises 13 residues. With 0 bases removed from V and 7 bases from J, the gap between germline ends came to 9 bases. The CDR3 region has the DNA TGTGCCAGCAGCCAAGACAGGGTTGTTGGCTACACCTTC. As protein: CASSQDRVVGYTF.

This rearrangement joins TRBV7-2 to TRBJ2-7; the D is unclear. Germline CDR1 reads SGHTA; CDR2 reads FQGNSA. The CDR3 length is 13 residues. Trimming removed 2 bases at V and 1 base at J, with 6 bases between. Here the CDR3 reads CASSLTESYEQYF. For the CDR3, the DNA is TGTGCCAGCAGCTTAACGGAGTCCTACGAGCAGTACTTC.

The J gene is TRBJ2-7, the V gene TRBV25-1; D perhaps matches TRBD1 (6 bases). Germline CDR1 and CDR2: MGHDK and SYGVNS. Trimming pared 2 bases from V and 2 bases from J, leaving 13 bases between. The CDR3 is made up of 15 amino acids. CDR3 sequence (DNA): TGTGCCAGCAGTGAACCCACAGGGCCCCCCTACGAGCAGTACTTC. Its translation is CASSEPTGPPYEQYF.

V gene TRBV18 combines with J gene TRBJ2-1, with 13 bases aligning to TRBD2. Unmatched junction bases numbered 8, after V lost 2 bases and J lost 10 bases. The CDR3 spans 16 residues. Germline V gene lookup returns CDR1 KGHSH and CDR2 LQKENI. The CDR3 bases are TGTGCCAGCTCACCAAATGGACTAGCGGGAGAAAACGAGCAGTTCTTC. This codes for CASSPNGLAGENEQFF.

The V call is TRBV5-1, the J call TRBJ1-1, with TRBD1 matching over 9 bases. Germline values: CDR1 SGHRS, CDR2 YFSETQ. V lost 2 bases, J lost 1 base, and 6 bases stayed unmatched. The CDR3 runs to 16 residues. The CDR3 region has the DNA TGCGCCAGCAGCTTACCCGGGACAGGGACGAACACTGAAGCTTTCTTT. Translating gives CASSLPGTGTNTEAFF. The entire variable domain, with the rest obtained from reference TRBV5-1 and TRBJ1-1, is as follows: KAGVTQTPRYLIKTRGQQVTLSCSPISGHRSVSWYQQTPGQGLQFLFEYFSETQRNKGNFPGRFSGRQFSNSRSEMNVSTLELGDSALYLCASSLPGTGTNTEAFFGQGTRLTVV.

CDR3 loop: CASSFSDRTGEAFF. CDR3 nucleotides: TGTGCCAGCAGTTTTTCGGACAGGACGGGTGAAGCTTTCTTT. The V call is TRBV27, the J call TRBJ1-1, with 7 bases that match TRBD1. CDR1 is MNHEY and CDR2 is SMNVEV in the germline V gene (reference sequence). CDR3 length: 14 amino acids. The J segment lost 7 bases and the V segment lost 3 bases, leaving 8 bases of the junction unmatched.